Listed below are T cell receptor beta chains from one sample, sequenced in a study of T cell responses to AZD1222 COVID-19 vaccine. Generated by immunoSEQ multiplex PCR, the TCRdb table keeps only in-frame clones and is missing some. The sample yields tens of thousands of clones, over 85% seen once. Source: peripheral blood, taken on day 0 of AZD1222 vaccination. The receptors come from an adult in good health. Each CDR3 is given with its conserved first and last residue. A D gene is named only where the DNA matches it firmly. Size tells how often a clone was seen (once, few, many) or the class of an expanded clone, and some rows leave it out.

clone size | J gene | V gene | D gene | CDR3 protein | CDR3 DNA
once | TRBJ2-5 | TRBV7-7 | TRBD2 | CASSLSAGGPQTQYF | TGTGCTAGCAGCTTATCAGCGGGAGGGCCTCAGACCCAGTACTTC
once | TRBJ1-1 | TRBV28 | . | CASSEGGTEAFF | TGTGCCAGCAGCGAGGGGGGCACTGAAGCTTTCTTT
. | TRBJ1-5 | TRBV6-5 | TRBD1 | CASSQGQLFNQPQHF | TGTGCCAGCAGTCAGGGACAGTTGTTTAATCAGCCCCAGCATTTT
once | TRBJ1-2 | TRBV28 | TRBD1 | CASSTGTGHYGYTF | TGTGCCAGCAGCACGGGGACAGGGCACTATGGCTACACCTTC
. | TRBJ2-7 | TRBV10-1 | . | CASSEGGAPYEQYF | TGCGCCAGCAGTGAAGGCGGGGCCCCCTACGAGCAGTACTTC
. | TRBJ2-7 | TRBV10-1 | . | CASSESGLSGEQYF | TGCGCCAGCAGTGAGTCCGGCCTGTCGGGCGAGCAGTACTTC
. | TRBJ1-2 | TRBV7-9 | . | CASSSTDGYTF | TGTGCCAGCAGCTCCACTGATGGCTACACCTTC
. | TRBJ1-5 | TRBV6-5 | . | CASSYSGPSRNQPQHF | TGTGCCAGCAGTTACTCGGGGCCATCACGCAATCAGCCCCAGCATTTT
. | TRBJ1-5 | TRBV5-1 | . | CASSLGDIDQPQHF | TGCGCCAGCAGCTTGGGGGACATCGATCAGCCCCAGCATTTT
once | TRBJ1-1 | TRBV11-2 | . | CASSSTGENTEAFF | TGTGCCAGCAGCTCAACAGGAGAGAACACTGAAGCTTTCTTT
. | TRBJ2-5 | TRBV5-1 | . | CASNHQGPRAQETQYF | TGCGCCAGCAACCACCAGGGCCCGAGGGCCCAAGAGACCCAGTACTTC
. | TRBJ1-3 | TRBV11-2 | . | CASSSQGSGNTIYF | TGTGCCAGCAGCTCTCAGGGTTCTGGAAACACCATATATTTT
once | TRBJ1-1 | TRBV18 | . | CASSPATANTEAFF | TGTGCCAGCTCACCAGCGACAGCCAACACTGAAGCTTTCTTT
. | TRBJ2-1 | TRBV7-2 | TRBD1 | CASSSPGTGSYNEQFF | TGTGCCAGCAGCTCCCCCGGGACAGGGTCCTACAATGAGCAGTTCTTC
. | TRBJ1-1 | TRBV11-2 | TRBD1 | CASSLGRQGVNTEAFF | TGTGCCAGCAGCTTGGGTAGACAGGGCGTGAACACTGAAGCTTTCTTT
. | TRBJ2-2 | TRBV28 | TRBD2 | CASSYTSVRGELFF | TGTGCCAGCAGTTATACTAGCGTAAGGGGGGAGCTGTTTTTT
. | TRBJ2-7 | TRBV6-5 | . | CASSYGSSAYEQYF | TGTGCCAGCAGTTACGGGAGTAGCGCCTACGAGCAGTACTTC
once | TRBJ1-2 | TRBV30 | . | CAWSVLRNFNGYTF | TGTGCCTGGAGTGTACTCCGGAATTTTAATGGCTACACCTTC
. | TRBJ2-7 | TRBV12-3/TRBV12-4 | . | CASSLVGADEQYF | TGTGCCAGCAGTTTAGTAGGAGCTGATGAGCAGTACTTC
once | TRBJ2-2 | TRBV19 | . | CASSPDRRTVSGELFF | TGTGCCAGTAGTCCCGACAGGAGAACCGTTTCCGGGGAGCTGTTTTTT